This T cell receptor beta chain was retrieved from a study of cytomegalovirus exposure and HLA in healthy donors. Germline CDR1 reads SEHNR; CDR2 reads FQNEAQ (reference sequence). V lost 3 bases and J lost 3; bases outside the gene matches: 1. The CDR3 runs to 13 residues. The PCR employed 60 Vbeta primers together with 13 Jbeta primers. This table comes from immunoSEQ multiplex PCR, and its TCRdb copy is limited to in-frame clones, with some not included. The sample has 180,000 or so clones, over 70% seen once; the top ten hold roughly 1.5%. V is TRBV7-9 and J is TRBJ1-1; 7 nucleotides agree with TRBD1. Material: PBMCs. This clonotype originated in a man younger than 30 in good health and CMV-seronegative. Written as DNA, the CDR3 is TGTGCCAGCAGCTTCAGGGGGTACACTGAAGCTTTCTTT. It encodes CASSFRGYTEAFF.